Sequencing of this T cell receptor beta chain was carried out in a study of identical twins. Broader study findings: Surplus twin overlap in beta out-of-frame sequences was less pronounced. Among out-of-frame alpha sequences shared by twins, low generation probability occurred in excess.

Template switching, a step in the protocol, added a universal primer site, and cDNA carried unique molecular identifiers. TCRdb called the 5' RACE reads again in MiXCR, with one record for every CDR3 protein. The table has 200,000 to 250,000 distinct CDR3 sequences, 7% seen once. The CDR3 covers 14 residues. The V gene lost 3 bases and the J gene lost 2 bases, with 10 bases spanning the gap. Germline V CDR1 and CDR2: SEHNR, FQNEAQ (reference sequence). This clonotype was seen repeatedly, ten times or more. Its antigen is as yet unknown. These same data were also listed under a study on yellow fever vaccine responses in identical twins. That study adds: Reports say the vaccine T cell response in twins looked partly convergent and partly personalized.

The genes are TRBV7-9 and TRBJ2-5; D is undetermined. This TCR was sampled from a woman between 18 and 29 years old in good health. Sequencing used memory (CD45RO+) T cells sorted from blood. The CDR3 loop is CASSFVAHQETQYF. CDR3 in DNA: TGTGCCAGCAGCTTCGTGGCACATCAAGAGACCCAGTACTTC.